The 18 T cell receptor beta chains presented below share a single source sample, sequenced in a study of blood T cell repertoires in COVID-19 (TCRdb year 2020). The library was produced with the immunoSEQ multiplex PCR assay. TCRdb mirrors the immuneACCESS table, restricted to in-frame sequences. Some clones are absent from its copies; in checked studies, under half trace to an unresolved V gene, and the reason for the others is unknown. Here the sample has 250,000 or so clones; about 83% occur a single time. Jointly, the top ten make up approximately 2% of the sample. Sequencing used PBMCs or T cells enriched from blood (not recorded which). Source of these receptors: a woman aged 50 to 65 who had recovered from COVID-19.

This rearrangement joins TRBV5-8 to TRBJ2-1; D uncertain. The V and J ends lost 2 bases and 7 bases respectively, with 10 bases between them. Germline V gives CDR1 SGHTS, CDR2 YDEGEE. The CDR3 consists of 13 residues. The CDR3 sequence is CASSFPYPNEQFF. The CDR3, as DNA: TGTGCCAGCAGCTTCCCCTACCCGAATGAGCAGTTCTTC. The full variable domain, rest sourced from reference TRBV5-8 and TRBJ2-1, is EAGVTQSPTHLIKTRGQQATLRCSPISGHTSVYWYQQALGLGLQFLLWYDEGEERNRGNFPPRFSGRQFPNYSSELNVNALELEDSALYLCASSFPYPNEQFFGPGTRLTVL.

This chain connects TRBV3-1 (or the pseudogene TRBV3-2) to TRBJ2-3, with 13 bases that match TRBD2. This CDR3 contains 21 residues. V gave up 2 bases and J gave up 4 bases; unmatched junction bases: 18. Germline V gene data show CDR1 as LGHDT and CDR2 as YNNKEL (reference sequence). The CDR3 sequence: CASSQHGRGLAGVTSPDTQYF. CDR3 DNA: TGTGCCAGCAGCCAACACGGAAGAGGACTAGCGGGGGTGACCTCCCCAGATACGCAGTATTTT.

This chain uses TRBV19 with TRBJ1-4; 7 bases align to TRBD1. With V trimmed by 5 bases and J by 8 bases, 14 bases remained unmatched. The CDR3 sequence is 16 residues long. In germline, CDR1 is LNHDA, CDR2 SQIVND (reference sequence). CDR3 nucleotide sequence: TGTGCCAGTAGTCCCCTCCCCGGACCAGGGGGGGAAAAACTGTTTTTT. It codes for CASSPLPGPGGEKLFF.

This chain links TRBV19 with TRBJ1-2; 9 bases are a match to TRBD1. Germline CDR1 LNHDA, CDR2 SQIVND (reference sequence). The V gene end was trimmed by 4 bases and the J gene end by 5 bases; junction bases not matched to a gene: 14. The CDR3 is made up of 17 amino acids. The CDR3 nucleotides are TGTGCCAGTAGTACAACCGGGACAGGGAGTTTAAGTTATGGCTACACCTTC. Translated, it gives CASSTTGTGSLSYGYTF.

CDR3 in amino acids: CASSQAEGRRVGEQFF. In DNA, the CDR3 is TGCGCCAGCAGCCAAGCCGAGGGCAGGCGGGTCGGTGAGCAGTTCTTC. The chain employs TRBV4-1 and TRBJ2-1; possible D gene TRBD2, 5 bases. V was clipped by 1 base and J by 9 bases, with 19 bases between them. The CDR3 runs 16 residues. Looked up from germline, CDR1 is MGHRA and CDR2 is YSYEKL.

The rearrangement links TRBV28 to TRBJ1-5; a weak D match, TRBD1 (5 bases). Trimming removed 6 bases at V and 4 bases at J, with 10 bases between. The CDR3 is made up of 13 amino acids. Per germline, CDR1 MDHEN and CDR2 SYDVKM. This CDR3 is CASRPTGNQPQHF. The DNA of the CDR3 is TGTGCCAGCAGACCCACAGGTAATCAGCCCCAGCATTTT.

The chain uses TRBV4-1 and TRBJ1-1; 11 positions match TRBD1. This CDR3 is built from 17 residues. V gave up 4 bases and J gave up 2 bases; unmatched junction bases: 9. Germline CDR1 is MGHRA and CDR2 is YSYEKL. The DNA for the CDR3 is TGCGCCAGCAGCCTAAAAGGACAGGGGGCACAAAACACTGAAGCTTTCTTT. It specifies CASSLKGQGAQNTEAFF.

This chain uses TRBV5-6 with TRBJ2-1; no clear D. The CDR3 extends over 18 amino acids. Germline V lookup: CDR1 SGHDT, CDR2 YYEEEE. V dropped 1 base and J dropped 8 bases, with 25 bases sitting between them. The CDR3 region is CASSLIPKSQVFVHEQFF. CDR3 nucleotides: TGTGCCAGCAGCTTGATCCCGAAATCACAAGTCTTTGTACATGAGCAGTTCTTC.

The V call is TRBV10-1, the J call TRBJ1-2; D remains unclear. The CDR3 is made up of 13 amino acids. The V and J ends lost 6 bases and 4 bases respectively, with 12 bases between them. Germline V gene data show CDR1 as WNHNN and CDR2 as SYGVQD (reference sequence). The CDR3 sequence: CASSPTRLYGYTF. CDR3 DNA: TGCGCCAGCAGCCCAACGAGACTCTATGGCTACACCTTC.

This clone was detected only once. The rearrangement joins TRBV5-1 to TRBJ1-3; 11 positions match TRBD1. Per the germline V gene, CDR1 is SGHRS and CDR2 is YFSETQ. CDR3 size: 16 residues. With V trimmed by 4 bases and J by 2 bases, 5 bases remained unmatched. CDR3 protein: CASSVGQGAPGNTIYF. In DNA form, the CDR3 reads TGCGCCAGCAGCGTCGGACAGGGGGCGCCTGGAAACACCATATATTTT.

The V gene is TRBV7-8, the J gene TRBJ2-5; 11 bases are shared with TRBD2. The V gene end was trimmed by 3 bases and the J gene end by 3 bases; junction bases not matched to a gene: 6. This CDR3 contains 16 residues. The V gene's germline CDR1 is SGHVS and CDR2 FQNEAQ. CDR3 nucleotides: TGTGCCAGCAGCTTGTCGGGGACTAGCGGAAAAGAGACCCAGTACTTC. As protein: CASSLSGTSGKETQYF.

J is TRBJ2-2 and V is TRBV19; 10 bases are shared with TRBD2. The CDR3 contains 14 residues. With 7 bases clipped from V and 4 bases from J, the junction kept 3 bases outside the gene matches. Germline values: CDR1 LNHDA, CDR2 SQIVND (reference sequence). Here the CDR3 reads CASTSGRITGELFF. In nucleotides, the CDR3 is TGTGCCAGTACTAGCGGGAGAATCACCGGGGAGCTGTTTTTT.

V and J are TRBV9 and TRBJ1-6, with 8 bases identical to TRBD1. Germline V lookup: CDR1 SGDLS, CDR2 YYNGEE. V trimming: 4 bases; J trimming: 6 bases; junction bases outside the gene matches: 9. This CDR3 region has 16 residues. CDR3 DNA: TGTGCCAGCAGCCCGACTAGGACAGGGACTAATTCACCCCTCCACTTT. Amino acid sequence: CASSPTRTGTNSPLHF.

This chain links TRBV30 with TRBJ1-4, with 7 bases that match TRBD1. This CDR3 is 13 amino acids long. The germline CDR1 and CDR2 sequences are GTSNPN and SVGIG (reference sequence). Trimming at V came to 5 bases and at J to 4 bases, leaving 4 bases not matched to a gene. DNA for the CDR3: TGTGCCTGGGCGCAGGGGGGTAATGAAAAACTGTTTTTT. It codes for CAWAQGGNEKLFF.

In nucleotides, the CDR3 is TGTGCCAGCAGCGGGGACTTTTGGCGTCACGAGCAGTACTTC. Encoded protein: CASSGDFWRHEQYF. The gene calls are TRBV9 and TRBJ2-7; D possibly corresponds to TRBD2 (6 bases). From germline, CDR1 is SGDLS and CDR2 YYNGEE. The ends were cut back, 3 bases at V and 5 bases at J, with 15 bases in the middle. This CDR3 region has 14 residues.

The rearrangement joins TRBV30 to TRBJ1-1; possible D gene TRBD1, 6 bases. The length of the CDR3 is 14 residues. The V end was cut by 8 bases, the J end by 4 bases, with 20 bases between. Germline CDR1 and CDR2: GTSNPN and SVGIG (reference sequence). The CDR3 loop is CAGAQQGVFTEAFF. For the CDR3, the DNA is TGTGCCGGGGCCCAACAGGGTGTTTTCACTGAAGCTTTCTTT.

The chain is built from TRBV3-1 (or the pseudogene TRBV3-2) and TRBJ1-1; D remains unclear. Germline V lookup: CDR1 LGHDT, CDR2 YNNKEL (reference sequence). The V gene lost 3 bases and the J gene lost 11 bases, with 16 bases spanning the gap. This CDR3 spans 13 amino acids. The CDR3 region is CASSQRREIVAFF. DNA of the CDR3: TGTGCCAGCAGCCAGCGTCGAGAAATCGTGGCTTTCTTT.

The chain recombines TRBV28 with TRBJ1-5; 8 bases agree with TRBD1. The length of the CDR3 is 18 residues. Germline V CDR1 and CDR2: MDHEN, SYDVKM. Trimming took 10 bases from V and 1 from J; bases not matched to a gene: 18. The CDR3 loop reads CATAVRDRGVWSNQPQHF. As DNA, the CDR3 is TGTGCCACTGCGGTCCGAGACAGGGGTGTTTGGAGCAATCAGCCCCAGCATTTT.